One sample yielded the 18 T cell receptor beta chains listed below, sequenced in a study of T cells in tuberculosis. Produced via immunoSEQ multiplex PCR; TCRdb's table is partial and in-frame only. The sample carries tens of thousands of clones, about 95% recorded once. Documented time point: new active TB diagnosis, blood taken before or within 7 days of starting treatment. Sequenced here: PBMCs, sampled at tuberculosis diagnosis. The receptors derive from an adult with tuberculosis.

The J gene is TRBJ2-7, the V gene TRBV5-1; maybe TRBD1 (6 bases). Trimming took 0 bases from V and 7 from J, leaving 8 bases between them. The germline CDR1 and CDR2 sequences are SGHRS and YFSETQ. The CDR3 is 12 residues long. This CDR3 reads CASSLDREEQYF. The CDR3 nucleotides are TGCGCCAGCAGCTTGGACAGGGAGGAGCAGTACTTC.

Turning to this clone: Other DNA variants within this sample encode the same CDR3. The chain employs TRBV27 and TRBJ2-7; D uncertain. Germline lookup yields CDR1 MNHEY and CDR2 SMNVEV (reference sequence). Trimming shortened V by 3 bases and J by 2 bases, and 8 bases separated the two germline ends. This CDR3 contains 13 residues. This CDR3 is CASSFAGAYEQYF. The CDR3 DNA sequence: TGTGCCAGCAGTTTTGCCGGAGCCTACGAGCAGTACTTC.

The gene calls are TRBV7-6 and TRBJ2-2, with 8 bases that match TRBD2. Trimming cost V 3 bases and J 8 bases; bases outside gene matches: 14. The CDR3 loop spans 17 amino acids. Germline values: CDR1 SGHVS, CDR2 FNYEAQ. CDR3 loop: CASSFLSGGPAGGELFF. Written as DNA, the CDR3 is TGTGCCAGCAGCTTCCTTTCGGGAGGGCCAGCAGGGGGGGAGCTGTTTTTT.

The CDR3, as DNA: TGTGCCAGCAGTCCGTACCTGTCTGGGGCCCCTGAAGCTTTCTTT. Translation gives CASSPYLSGAPEAFF. The rearrangement uses TRBV27 and TRBJ1-1; TRBD1 might be the D (5 bases). V was trimmed by 5 bases and J by 6 bases, leaving 19 bases between them. CDR3 length: 15 amino acids. Germline assignment: CDR1 MNHEY and CDR2 SMNVEV (reference sequence).

This chain's CDR3 is CASRIIASGNTDTQYF. The CDR3 region has the DNA TGTGCCAGCAGGATAATAGCTAGCGGGAACACAGATACGCAGTATTTT. The V and J genes are TRBV7-2 and TRBJ2-3; 9 positions match TRBD2. The ends lost 6 bases at V and 2 bases at J; junction bases unmatched: 9. The CDR3 loop spans 16 amino acids. CDR1 SGHTA and CDR2 FQGNSA come from the germline V gene. Variable domain in full (rest from reference TRBV7-2 and TRBJ2-3): GAGVSQSPSNKVTEKGKDVELRCDPISGHTALYWYRQSLGQGLEFLIYFQGNSAPDKSGLPSDRFSAERTGGSVSTLTIQRTQQEDSAVYLCASRIIASGNTDTQYFGPGTRLTVL.

J is TRBJ2-7 and V is TRBV6-1; unclear D gene. Between the trimmed V and J ends, which lost 3 bases and 0 bases, there was a span of 3 bases. The CDR3 consists of 12 residues. Germline V gives CDR1 MNHNS, CDR2 SASEGT. The CDR3 nucleotides read TGTGCCAGCAGTGAGAGCTCCTACGAGCAGTACTTC. Protein product: CASSESSYEQYF.

J is TRBJ2-2 and V is TRBV2; 8 nucleotides align to TRBD1. The CDR3 contains 15 residues. Trimming cost V 6 bases and J 5 bases; bases outside gene matches: 8. Germline lookup yields CDR1 SNHLY and CDR2 FYNNEI. The DNA for the CDR3 is TGTGCCAGCAGGGTCGACAGGGGCCGGACCGGGGAGCTGTTTTTT. Protein product: CASRVDRGRTGELFF.

The V gene is TRBV30, the J gene TRBJ1-1, with 8 bases that match TRBD1. The V segment lost 0 bases and the J segment 9 bases; nucleotides outside the gene matches: 6. The CDR3 is made up of 13 amino acids. The germline gives CDR1 GTSNPN, CDR2 SVGIG (reference sequence). Here the CDR3 reads CAWSVTGTGKAFF. The CDR3 DNA reads as TGTGCCTGGAGTGTGACCGGGACAGGCAAAGCTTTCTTT. Together with reference TRBV30 and TRBJ1-1, the CDR3 gives the full variable domain: SQTIHQWPATLVQPVGSPLSLECTVEGTSNPNLYWYRQAAGRGLQLLFYSVGIGQISSEVPQNLSASRPQDRQFILSSKKLLLSDSGFYLCAWSVTGTGKAFFGQGTRLTVV.

The chain recombines TRBV27 with TRBJ1-4; 7 bases line up with TRBD1. The germline gives CDR1 MNHEY, CDR2 SMNVEV (reference sequence). The CDR3 totals 15 residues. J gave up 3 bases and V 5 bases, and 6 bases lay outside the gene matches. CDR3 region: CASSRRGLANEKLFF. The CDR3 DNA follows: TGTGCCAGCAGTAGGAGGGGGCTTGCTAATGAAAAACTGTTTTTT.

The CDR3 bases are TGTGCCAGCAGCTTATCAGGGAATCGATACGAGCAGTACTTC. Translation: CASSLSGNRYEQYF. V and J are TRBV5-5 and TRBJ2-7; TRBD1 might be the D (5 bases). V dropped 2 bases and J dropped 4 bases, with 13 bases sitting between them. The germline V gene has CDR1 SGHKS and CDR2 YYEKEE (reference sequence). The CDR3 consists of 14 residues.

The V gene is TRBV15, the J gene TRBJ2-5, with TRBD2 matching 9 bases. CDR1 is LNHNV, CDR2 YYDKDF, per germline (reference sequence). V trimming: 1 base; J trimming: 4 bases; junction bases outside the gene matches: 1. The CDR3 runs 14 residues. For the CDR3, the DNA is TGTGCCACCAGCAGAGGACTAGCGGCAGAGACCCAGTACTTC. It encodes CATSRGLAAETQYF.

This chain uses TRBV19 with TRBJ1-4, with TRBD1 matching 7 bases. Trimming at V came to 5 bases and at J to 6 bases, leaving 9 bases not matched to a gene. CDR3 size: 15 residues. Germline values: CDR1 LNHDA, CDR2 SQIVND (reference sequence). The CDR3 loop reads CASSSQAGGDEKLFF. CDR3 coding DNA: TGTGCCAGTAGTTCCCAGGCAGGGGGAGATGAAAAACTGTTTTTT. The full variable domain, completed using reference TRBV19 and TRBJ1-4, is DGGITQSPKYLFRKEGQNVTLSCEQNLNHDAMYWYRQDPGQGLRLIYYSQIVNDFQKGDIAEGYSVSREKKESFPLTVTSAQKNPTAFYLCASSSQAGGDEKLFFGSGTQLSVL.

V is TRBV29-1 and J is TRBJ1-2; D uncertain. The V gene's germline CDR1 is SQVTM and CDR2 ANQGSEA. Trimming pared 7 bases from V and 4 bases from J, leaving 16 bases between. The CDR3 contains 13 residues. In DNA, the CDR3 is TGCAGCGCCGCTCCCGGGGAAGGCTATGGCTACACCTTC. Translated, it gives CSAAPGEGYGYTF.

The chain couples TRBV5-4 to TRBJ2-1, with 8 bases that match TRBD2. Germline CDR1 and CDR2: SGHNT and YYREEE (reference sequence). The junction had 9 bases not matched to a gene; V was cut back by 4 bases and J by 3 bases. The CDR3 runs 16 residues. The CDR3 bases are TGTGCCAGCAGCGGAAGCGGGAGAGGGAGCTACAATGAGCAGTTCTTC. Translated, it gives CASSGSGRGSYNEQFF.

This chain connects TRBV10-3 to TRBJ2-1; no reliable D call. This CDR3 has 14 residues. Trimming shortened V by 3 bases and J by 7 bases, and 13 bases separated the two germline ends. Germline loops: CDR1 ENHRY, CDR2 SYGVKD. CDR3 residues: CAISDPPQRNEQFF. CDR3 in DNA: TGTGCCATCAGTGATCCCCCTCAACGGAATGAGCAGTTCTTC.

The rearrangement links TRBV2 to TRBJ2-3; 11 bases match TRBD1. The V gene's germline CDR1 is SNHLY and CDR2 FYNNEI. The CDR3 loop spans 13 amino acids. V was pared by 7 bases and J by 7 bases, with 4 bases of the junction left unmatched. CDR3 in amino acids: CASTGQGGYTQYF. CDR3 in DNA: TGTGCCAGCACGGGACAGGGGGGATATACGCAGTATTTT. Full variable domain (missing parts from reference TRBV2 and TRBJ2-3): EPEVTQTPSHQVTQMGQEVILRCVPISNHLYFYWYRQILGQKVEFLVSFYNNEISEKSEIFDDQFSVERPDGSNFTLKIRSTKLEDSAMYFCASTGQGGYTQYFGPGTRLTVL.

V usage is TRBV19 and J usage is TRBJ2-2; 8 bases agree with TRBD1. The CDR3 runs 14 residues. Germline loops: CDR1 LNHDA, CDR2 SQIVND (reference sequence). After removal of 6 bases from V and 4 bases from J, the junction contained 4 bases not matched to a gene. CDR3 sequence reads: CASSWGQVTGELFF. Written as DNA, the CDR3 is TGTGCCAGTAGCTGGGGACAGGTCACCGGGGAGCTGTTTTTT. Drawing the rest from reference TRBV19 and TRBJ2-2, the complete variable domain is DGGITQSPKYLFRKEGQNVTLSCEQNLNHDAMYWYRQDPGQGLRLIYYSQIVNDFQKGDIAEGYSVSREKKESFPLTVTSAQKNPTAFYLCASSWGQVTGELFFGEGSRLTVL.

The rearrangement uses TRBV25-1 and TRBJ2-5; TRBD1 aligns across 9 bases. CDR3 length: 14 residues. V shed 8 bases and J 2 bases; nucleotides not matched to a gene: 6. Germline CDR1 is MGHDK and CDR2 is SYGVNS. The CDR3 nucleotides read TGTGCCAGCGGATCGGGACAGGGTCAAGAGACCCAGTACTTC. Protein product: CASGSGQGQETQYF.